This T cell receptor (beta chain) appears in the sequencing data of a study of cytomegalovirus exposure and HLA in healthy donors. The study sampled nominally healthy donors, though unrecorded immune exposures were likely. The PCR ran on 60 Vbeta and 13 Jbeta primers. Assay: immunoSEQ multiplex PCR; the TCRdb copy retains only in-frame clones and omits some. Among about 120,000 clones, around three quarters were seen once, and the ten largest hold 11%. Trimming removed 3 bases from V and 4 bases from J; junction bases left unmatched: 2. The CDR3 runs 14 residues. Germline V gene sequence: CDR1 GTSNPN, CDR2 SVGIG (reference sequence).

Source material: PBMCs. The rearrangement links TRBV30 to TRBJ2-7, with TRBD2 identical over 14 bases. This TCR derives from a man aged 40-49 years in good health and CMV-seropositive. The chain's CDR3 is CAWRRTSGGYEQYF. CDR3 sequence (DNA): TGTGCCTGGAGGCGGACTAGCGGGGGGTACGAGCAGTACTTC. Complete variable domain (other parts from reference TRBV30 and TRBJ2-7): SQTIHQWPATLVQPVGSPLSLECTVEGTSNPNLYWYRQAAGRGLQLLFYSVGIGQISSEVPQNLSASRPQDRQFILSSKKLLLSDSGFYLCAWRRTSGGYEQYFGPGTRLTVT.